The rows below give T cell receptor beta chains drawn from one sample of a study of blood T cells in healthy people across ages. Each CDR3 protein gets one entry after TCRdb re-called the 5' RACE reads with MiXCR. The table shows about 760,000 distinct CDR3 sequences, with roughly 56% occurring only once. Sequencing was performed on blood. The receptors shown here come from a man aged 35 to 55 in good health. CDR3s include the opening cysteine and the closing phenylalanine or tryptophan. The D gene is left open where the match is weak. Clone size is shown for a subset of rows, as once, few, many or a class of expanded clone.

d_gene	abundance	v_gene	j_gene	CDR3nt	CDR3aa
TRBD1	NA	TRBV6-6	TRBJ1-2	TGTGCCAGCAGCGACAGGGGGTACGGCTATGGCTACACCTTC	CASSDRGYGYGYTF
TRBD1	few	TRBV5-1	TRBJ1-4	TGCGCCAGCAGTTCGTCAGGGGGGGTTGAAAAACTGTTTTTT	CASSSSGGVEKLFF
TRBD2	NA	TRBV5-4	TRBJ2-5	TGTGCCAGCAGCTTGGATGGACTAGCGAGGGAGACCCAGTACTTC	CASSLDGLARETQYF
NA	NA	TRBV6-6	TRBJ2-7	TGTGCCAGCAGGTCTAGGGCGGGGTACGAGCAGTACTTC	CASRSRAGYEQYF
NA	NA	TRBV6-5	TRBJ2-1	TGTGCCAGCGGCTACCGGGACCCCAATGAGCAGTTCTTC	CASGYRDPNEQFF
NA	few	TRBV6-4	TRBJ2-7	TGTGCCAGCAGTGACGACCCAAGGACAGAGAGCTCCTACGAGCAGTACTTC	CASSDDPRTESSYEQYF
NA	NA	TRBV18	TRBJ2-1	TGTGCCAGCTCACGCGGCGCAGGGGGGTTGAATGAGCAGTTCTTC	CASSRGAGGLNEQFF
NA	NA	TRBV21-1	TRBJ1-2	TGTGCCAGCAGCATTCGGCAGGGATGGGATGGCTACACCTTC	CASSIRQGWDGYTF
NA	NA	TRBV12-3/TRBV12-4	TRBJ2-4	TGTGCCAGCAGTCTCCAGACAGGAAAGAAGCAGTACTTC	CASSLQTGKKQYF
NA	NA	TRBV12-3/TRBV12-4	TRBJ2-5	TGTGCCAGTTTCGCGGGATACAATGAGCAGTACTTC	CASFAGYNEQYF